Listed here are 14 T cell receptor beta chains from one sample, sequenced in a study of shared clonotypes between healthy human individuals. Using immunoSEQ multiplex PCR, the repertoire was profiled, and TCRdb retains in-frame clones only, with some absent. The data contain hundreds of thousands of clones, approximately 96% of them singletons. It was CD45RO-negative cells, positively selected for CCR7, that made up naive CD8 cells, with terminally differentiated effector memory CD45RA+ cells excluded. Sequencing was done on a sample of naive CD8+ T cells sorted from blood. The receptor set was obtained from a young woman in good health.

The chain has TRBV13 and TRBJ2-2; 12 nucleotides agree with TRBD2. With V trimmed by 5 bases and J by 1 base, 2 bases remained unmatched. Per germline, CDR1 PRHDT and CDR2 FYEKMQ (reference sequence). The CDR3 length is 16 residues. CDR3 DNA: TGTGCCAGCAGCAAGGGACTAGCGGGGAACACCGGGGAGCTGTTTTTT. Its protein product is CASSKGLAGNTGELFF.

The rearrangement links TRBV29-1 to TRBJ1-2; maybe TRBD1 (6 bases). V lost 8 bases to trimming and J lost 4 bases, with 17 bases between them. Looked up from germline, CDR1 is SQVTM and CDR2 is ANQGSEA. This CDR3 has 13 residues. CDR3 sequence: CSFENRESYGYTF. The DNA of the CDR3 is TGCAGCTTCGAAAACAGGGAAAGCTATGGCTACACCTTC.

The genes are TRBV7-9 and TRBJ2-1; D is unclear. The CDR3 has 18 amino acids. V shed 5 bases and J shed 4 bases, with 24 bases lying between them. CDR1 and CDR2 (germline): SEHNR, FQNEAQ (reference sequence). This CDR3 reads CASSPPPQASKLYNEQFF. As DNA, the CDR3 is TGTGCCAGCAGCCCCCCGCCCCAAGCGTCAAAACTATACAATGAGCAGTTCTTC. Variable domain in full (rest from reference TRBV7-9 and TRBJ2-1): DTGVSQNPRHKITKRGQNVTFRCDPISEHNRLYWYRQTLGQGPEFLTYFQNEAQLEKSRLLSDRFSAERPKGSFSTLEIQRTEQGDSAMYLCASSPPPQASKLYNEQFFGPGTRLTVL.

The CDR3 coding sequence is TGCAGCGCCACAGGGAACCCAGAGACCCAGTACTTC. Protein sequence: CSATGNPETQYF. The chain is built from TRBV29-1 and TRBJ2-5; tentatively, D is TRBD1 (6 bases). Germline V gives CDR1 SQVTM, CDR2 ANQGSEA. The CDR3 extends over 12 amino acids. V gave up 7 bases and J gave up 4 bases, with 13 bases separating them. Complete variable domain (other parts from reference TRBV29-1 and TRBJ2-5): SAVISQKPSRDICQRGTSLTIQCQVDSQVTMMFWYRQQPGQSLTLIATANQGSEATYESGFVIDKFPISRPNLTFSTLTVSNMSPEDSSIYLCSATGNPETQYFGPGTRLLVL.

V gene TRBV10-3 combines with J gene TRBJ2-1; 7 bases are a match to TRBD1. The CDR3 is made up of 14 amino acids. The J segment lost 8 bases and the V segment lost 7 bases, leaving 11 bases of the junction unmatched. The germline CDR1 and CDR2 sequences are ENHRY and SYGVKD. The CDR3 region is CAINGAGTVYEQFF. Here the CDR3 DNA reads TGTGCCATCAATGGGGCCGGGACAGTGTATGAGCAGTTCTTC.

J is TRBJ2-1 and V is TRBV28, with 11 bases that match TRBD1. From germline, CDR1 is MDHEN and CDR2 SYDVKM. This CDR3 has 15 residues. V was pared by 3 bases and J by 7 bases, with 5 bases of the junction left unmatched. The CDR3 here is CASSFMDRGQNEQFF. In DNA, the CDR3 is TGTGCCAGCAGTTTCATGGACAGGGGGCAGAATGAGCAGTTCTTC. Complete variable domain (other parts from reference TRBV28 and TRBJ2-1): DVKVTQSSRYLVKRTGEKVFLECVQDMDHENMFWYRQDPGLGLRLIYFSYDVKMKEKGDIPEGYSVSREKKERFSLILESASTNQTSMYLCASSFMDRGQNEQFFGPGTRLTVL.

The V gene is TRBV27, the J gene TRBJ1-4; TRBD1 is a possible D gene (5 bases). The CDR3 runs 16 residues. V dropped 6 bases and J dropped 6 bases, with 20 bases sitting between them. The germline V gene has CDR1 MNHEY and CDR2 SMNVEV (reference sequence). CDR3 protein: CASSFHPRGVYEKLFF. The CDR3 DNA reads TGTGCCAGCAGCTTCCATCCCCGGGGCGTCTATGAAAAACTGTTTTTT.

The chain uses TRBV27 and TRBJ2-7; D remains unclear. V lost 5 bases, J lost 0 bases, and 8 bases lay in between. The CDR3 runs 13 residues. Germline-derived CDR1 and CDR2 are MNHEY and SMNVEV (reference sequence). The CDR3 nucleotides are TGTGCCAGCAGTCCTCCCGCCTCCTACGAGCAGTACTTC. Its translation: CASSPPASYEQYF.

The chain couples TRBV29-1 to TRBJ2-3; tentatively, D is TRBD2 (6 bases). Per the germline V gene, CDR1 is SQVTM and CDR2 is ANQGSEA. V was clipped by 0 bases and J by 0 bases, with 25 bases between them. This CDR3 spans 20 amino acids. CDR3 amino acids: CSVEEAFRAGSPLSTDTQYF. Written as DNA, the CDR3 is TGCAGCGTTGAAGAGGCTTTCAGGGCGGGATCGCCCCTTAGCACAGATACGCAGTATTTT.

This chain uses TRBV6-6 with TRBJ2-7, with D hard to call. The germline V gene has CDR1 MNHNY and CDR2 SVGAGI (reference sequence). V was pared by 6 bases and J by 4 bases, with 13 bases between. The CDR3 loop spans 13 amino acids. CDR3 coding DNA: TGTGCCAGCAGCTATACTGTCTTATACGAGCAGTACTTC. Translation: CASSYTVLYEQYF.

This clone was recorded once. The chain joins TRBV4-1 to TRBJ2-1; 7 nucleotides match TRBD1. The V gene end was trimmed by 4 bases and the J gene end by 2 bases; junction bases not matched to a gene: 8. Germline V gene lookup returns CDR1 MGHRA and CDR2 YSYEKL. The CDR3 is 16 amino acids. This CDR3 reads CASSLQRQGTYNEQFF. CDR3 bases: TGCGCCAGCAGCCTCCAGAGACAGGGTACCTACAATGAGCAGTTCTTC.

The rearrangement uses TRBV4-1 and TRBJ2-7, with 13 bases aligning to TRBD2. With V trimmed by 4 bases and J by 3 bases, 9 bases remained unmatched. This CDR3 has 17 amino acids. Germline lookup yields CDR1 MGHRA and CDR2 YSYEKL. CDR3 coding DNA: TGCGCCAGCAGCCCTCCCGGGACTAGCGGGAACTTCTACGAGCAGTACTTC. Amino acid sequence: CASSPPGTSGNFYEQYF.

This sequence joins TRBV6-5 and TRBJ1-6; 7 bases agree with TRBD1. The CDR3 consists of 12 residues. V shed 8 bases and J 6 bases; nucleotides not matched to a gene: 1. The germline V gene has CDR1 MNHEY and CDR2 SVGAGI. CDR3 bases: TGTGCCAGCGGGACAGCTAATTCACCCCTCCACTTT. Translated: CASGTANSPLHF.

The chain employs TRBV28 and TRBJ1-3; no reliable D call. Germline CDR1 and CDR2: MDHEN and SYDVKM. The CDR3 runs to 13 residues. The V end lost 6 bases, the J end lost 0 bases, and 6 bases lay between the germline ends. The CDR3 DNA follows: TGTGCCAGCAGCCGACTCTCTGGAAACACCATATATTTT. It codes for CASSRLSGNTIYF. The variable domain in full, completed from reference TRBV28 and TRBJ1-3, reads DVKVTQSSRYLVKRTGEKVFLECVQDMDHENMFWYRQDPGLGLRLIYFSYDVKMKEKGDIPEGYSVSREKKERFSLILESASTNQTSMYLCASSRLSGNTIYFGEGSWLTVV.